Below are 24 T cell receptor beta chains sequenced from a single sample in a study of shared clonotypes between healthy human individuals. Libraries were prepared by immunoSEQ multiplex PCR; TCRdb keeps only in-frame clonotypes and omits some of them. There are fewer than 1.8 million clones in the sample; 97% to 99% occur only once, and approximately 0.38% lies in the top ten. Input material: naive CD4+ T cells sorted from blood. Subset described: CD45RA+ positively selected. These receptors all come from a young man in good health.

The chain employs TRBV11-2 and TRBJ1-1; D is ambiguous. Germline assignment: CDR1 SGHAT and CDR2 FQNNGV. The CDR3 has 12 amino acids. V was clipped by 8 bases and J by 1 base, with 8 bases between them. The chain's CDR3 is CASQRRNTEAFF. CDR3 DNA: TGTGCCAGCCAGAGAAGGAACACTGAAGCTTTCTTT.

The gene calls are TRBV7-6 and TRBJ2-1; 7 nucleotides agree with TRBD1. The CDR3 is 16 residues long. V dropped 3 bases and J dropped 0; count of bases not matched to a gene: 5. CDR1 SGHVS and CDR2 FNYEAQ come from the germline V gene. The CDR3 region has the DNA TGTGCCAGCAGCTTGGACAGGAGGAGCTCCTACAATGAGCAGTTCTTC. Protein sequence: CASSLDRRSSYNEQFF.

The chain carries TRBV30 and TRBJ2-1; D might be TRBD2 (5 bases). Germline CDR1 is GTSNPN and CDR2 is SVGIG (reference sequence). V was cut by 0 bases and J by 3 bases, with 15 bases left in between. The CDR3 runs to 16 residues. CDR3 in DNA: TGTGCCTGGAGTGTACTCTCGGGAATCTACTACAATGAGCAGTTCTTC. Translating it yields CAWSVLSGIYYNEQFF.

The chain combines TRBV6-5 with TRBJ2-7, with 9 bases aligning to TRBD1. J gave up 3 bases and V 7 bases, and 4 bases lay outside the gene matches. There are 13 residues in the CDR3. In germline, CDR1 is MNHEY, CDR2 SVGAGI. Here the CDR3 DNA reads TGTGCCAGCACAGACAGGGGGATCTACGAGCAGTACTTC. Its translation: CASTDRGIYEQYF.

With regard to this clone: This CDR3 is also generated by other DNA sequences in the sample. The chain links TRBV5-1 to TRBJ2-7, with 7 bases matching TRBD1. Germline CDR1 reads SGHRS; CDR2 reads YFSETQ. After removal of 4 bases from V and 4 bases from J, the junction contained 5 bases not matched to a gene. There are 13 residues in the CDR3. The CDR3 DNA reads TGCGCCAGCAGCAAAGACAGGGAATACGAGCAGTACTTC. As protein: CASSKDREYEQYF.

The chain employs TRBV6-5 and TRBJ2-3; 9 bases align to TRBD2. J lost 0 bases, V lost 2 bases, and 3 bases had no gene match. Germline assignment: CDR1 MNHEY and CDR2 SVGAGI. The CDR3 length is 16 residues. The CDR3: CASSYEAGGSTDTQYF. The CDR3 DNA follows: TGTGCCAGCAGTTACGAAGCGGGAGGAAGCACAGATACGCAGTATTTT.

V is TRBV13 and J is TRBJ2-1; 11 positions match TRBD2. CDR3 length: 20 amino acids. Trimming took 5 bases from V and 4 from J; bases not matched to a gene: 19. CDR1 is PRHDT and CDR2 is FYEKMQ in the germline V gene (reference sequence). DNA of the CDR3: TGTGCCAGCAGCACCCCCCGGGGGACTAGCGGAGGGGTGGGGTACAATGAGCAGTTCTTC. Residues: CASSTPRGTSGGVGYNEQFF. The whole variable domain, remainder taken from reference TRBV13 and TRBJ2-1, is AAGVIQSPRHLIKEKRETATLKCYPIPRHDTVYWYQQGPGQDPQFLISFYEKMQSDKGSIPDRFSAQQFSDYHSELNMSSLELGDSALYFCASSTPRGTSGGVGYNEQFFGPGTRLTVL.

As concerns this clone: Other DNA sequences of this sample code for an identical CDR3. The chain carries TRBV6-5 and TRBJ1-2; possibly TRBD1 for D (6 bases). CDR1 MNHEY and CDR2 SVGAGI come from the germline V gene. V lost 0 bases, J lost 1 base, and 9 bases lay in between. The CDR3 length is 15 residues. CDR3 DNA: TGTGCCAGCAGTTACTCGAGGGGGGGTAACTATGGCTACACCTTC. It translates to CASSYSRGGNYGYTF.

V gene TRBV7-6 combines with J gene TRBJ2-2; D not certain. Trimming shortened V by 5 bases and J by 7 bases, and 20 bases separated the two germline ends. The CDR3 is 16 residues long. Germline CDR1 reads SGHVS; CDR2 reads FNYEAQ. The DNA for the CDR3 is TGTGCCAGCAGCCCTCATGGCTTGGGGATTAACGGGGAGCTGTTTTTT. Its protein product is CASSPHGLGINGELFF.

This clone was observed once. The chain employs TRBV14 and TRBJ1-2; D is unresolved. Germline CDR1 and CDR2: SGHDN and FVKESK. V was clipped by 1 base and J by 7 bases, with 10 bases between them. This CDR3 contains 13 residues. CDR3 in amino acids: CASSQVIHTGYTF. The CDR3 nucleotides are TGTGCCAGCAGCCAAGTTATCCACACTGGCTACACCTTC. Full variable domain (remainder filled in from reference TRBV14 and TRBJ1-2): EAGVTQFPSHSVIEKGQTVTLRCDPISGHDNLYWYRRVMGKEIKFLLHFVKESKQDESGMPNNRFLAERTGGTYSTLKVQPAELEDSGVYFCASSQVIHTGYTFGSGTRLTVV.

Turning to this clone: Other DNA sequences in this specimen translate into the identical CDR3. The chain recombines TRBV18 with TRBJ2-3; D gene uncertain. Deletions cut 0 bases from V and 2 bases from J, with 6 bases between. CDR1 KGHSH and CDR2 LQKENI come from the germline V gene. CDR3 size: 14 residues. The CDR3 reads CASSPPTTTDTQYF. The CDR3 bases are TGTGCCAGCTCACCACCCACTACCACAGATACGCAGTATTTT.

The genes are TRBV30 and TRBJ2-7; D unclear. Deletions cut 5 bases from V and 6 bases from J, with 11 bases between. The length of the CDR3 is 11 residues. CDR1 is GTSNPN and CDR2 is SVGIG in the germline V gene (reference sequence). The CDR3 region is CAWGSLFEQYF. The CDR3 DNA is TGTGCCTGGGGATCCCTTTTCGAGCAGTACTTC.

The rearrangement links TRBV18 to TRBJ2-7; D unclear. Trimming took 4 bases from V and 2 from J, leaving 15 bases between them. Germline lookup yields CDR1 KGHSH and CDR2 LQKENI. The CDR3 is 15 residues long. The CDR3 DNA reads as TGTGCCAGCTCACACCTACCCGACGTGGCCTACGAGCAGTACTTC. Its protein product is CASSHLPDVAYEQYF.

This chain joins TRBV19 and TRBJ1-4; D is perhaps TRBD1 (6 bases). The V gene's germline CDR1 is LNHDA and CDR2 SQIVND (reference sequence). The CDR3 extends over 14 amino acids. Trimming cost V 5 bases and J 8 bases, with 15 bases left between them. The CDR3, as DNA: TGTGCCAGTAGTTTGTCGGGGGGCGCAGAAAAACTGTTTTTT. It translates to CASSLSGGAEKLFF.

This rearrangement joins TRBV30 to TRBJ1-1; 11 bases map to TRBD1. The CDR3 is made up of 13 amino acids. V shed 1 base and J 5 bases; nucleotides not matched to a gene: 0. Germline CDR1 reads GTSNPN; CDR2 reads SVGIG (reference sequence). The CDR3 DNA follows: TGTGCCTGGAGTGGGGACAGGGGGACTGAAGCTTTCTTT. Translating it yields CAWSGDRGTEAFF. Drawing the rest from reference TRBV30 and TRBJ1-1, the complete variable domain is SQTIHQWPATLVQPVGSPLSLECTVEGTSNPNLYWYRQAAGRGLQLLFYSVGIGQISSEVPQNLSASRPQDRQFILSSKKLLLSDSGFYLCAWSGDRGTEAFFGQGTRLTVV.

The rearrangement joins TRBV5-4 to TRBJ2-3, with no clear D. V lost 0 bases and J lost 4, with 6 bases in between. Germline-derived CDR1 and CDR2 are SGHNT and YYREEE (reference sequence). The CDR3 contains 13 residues. CDR3 nucleotide sequence: TGTGCCAGCAGCTTGGAGTCCCCAGATACGCAGTATTTT. Translating it yields CASSLESPDTQYF.

This chain uses TRBV27 with TRBJ2-7; 8 nucleotides line up with TRBD1. Germline CDR1 is MNHEY and CDR2 is SMNVEV (reference sequence). The CDR3 sequence is 13 residues long. Trimming took 5 bases from V and 4 from J; bases not matched to a gene: 4. CDR3 loop: CASSGDRTYEQYF. CDR3 DNA sequence: TGTGCCAGCAGTGGGGACAGGACTTACGAGCAGTACTTC.

The chain recombines TRBV5-1 with TRBJ1-4, with a possible D match to TRBD1 (5 bases). With 3 bases removed from V and 2 bases from J, the gap between germline ends came to 17 bases. Germline V gene lookup returns CDR1 SGHRS and CDR2 YFSETQ. The CDR3 length is 17 residues. This chain's CDR3 is CASSSTTTASTNEKLFF. The CDR3, as DNA: TGCGCCAGCAGCTCAACTACGACAGCCTCGACTAATGAAAAACTGTTTTTT.

The chain combines TRBV2 with TRBJ2-3; a weak D match, TRBD2 (6 bases). Germline V gene lookup returns CDR1 SNHLY and CDR2 FYNNEI. V lost 4 bases to trimming and J lost 4 bases, with 9 bases between them. The CDR3 is 13 residues long. CDR3 nucleotide sequence: TGTGCCAGCAGTGGGTGGGAGGCAGATACGCAGTATTTT. This sequence encodes CASSGWEADTQYF.

This rearrangement joins TRBV19 to TRBJ1-5, with 7 bases that match TRBD1. Germline V lookup: CDR1 LNHDA, CDR2 SQIVND (reference sequence). CDR3 size: 17 residues. Losses at the gene ends were 4 bases for V and 3 bases for J; bases not matched to a gene: 12. CDR3: CASSTRQGKGTNQPQHF. The DNA for the CDR3 is TGTGCCAGTAGTACCCGACAGGGCAAGGGGACCAATCAGCCCCAGCATTTT. Drawing the rest from reference TRBV19 and TRBJ1-5, the complete variable domain is DGGITQSPKYLFRKEGQNVTLSCEQNLNHDAMYWYRQDPGQGLRLIYYSQIVNDFQKGDIAEGYSVSREKKESFPLTVTSAQKNPTAFYLCASSTRQGKGTNQPQHFGDGTRLSIL.

J is TRBJ1-2 and V is TRBV12-5; D may be TRBD1 (6 bases). Per the germline V gene, CDR1 is LGHNT and CDR2 is FRNRAP. The V and J ends lost 6 bases and 5 bases respectively, with 13 bases between them. The CDR3 length is 13 residues. The CDR3 protein is CASGVGTLYGYTF. Here the CDR3 DNA reads TGTGCTAGTGGGGTCGGGACATTATATGGCTACACCTTC.

The V gene is TRBV4-3, the J gene TRBJ2-2; 7 bases match TRBD1. The CDR3 sequence is 15 residues long. In germline, CDR1 is LGHNA, CDR2 YSLEER. V shed 3 bases, J shed 7 bases, and the junction held 8 bases outside the gene matches. CDR3 bases: TGCGCCAGCAGCCAGACCGTTAACAGGGGCGGGGAGCTGTTTTTT. Amino acids: CASSQTVNRGGELFF.

In DNA, the CDR3 is TGTGCCAGCAGCTCCCGATGGGAAGAGACCCAGTACTTC. It translates to CASSSRWEETQYF. The chain is built from TRBV5-5 and TRBJ2-5; no reliable D call. The CDR3 runs to 13 residues. The germline gives CDR1 SGHKS, CDR2 YYEKEE (reference sequence). V lost 3 bases, J lost 3 bases, and 9 bases lay in between.

Details on this clone: The same CDR3 is also encoded by other DNA sequences in this sample. The chain carries TRBV5-6 and TRBJ2-7; D is unresolved. Trimming took 0 bases from V and 4 from J, leaving 5 bases between them. CDR1 is SGHDT, CDR2 YYEEEE, per germline. The CDR3 is 12 amino acids. CDR3 sequence (DNA): TGTGCCAGCAGCTTGGGGTTGTACGAGCAGTACTTC. It yields the protein CASSLGLYEQYF.